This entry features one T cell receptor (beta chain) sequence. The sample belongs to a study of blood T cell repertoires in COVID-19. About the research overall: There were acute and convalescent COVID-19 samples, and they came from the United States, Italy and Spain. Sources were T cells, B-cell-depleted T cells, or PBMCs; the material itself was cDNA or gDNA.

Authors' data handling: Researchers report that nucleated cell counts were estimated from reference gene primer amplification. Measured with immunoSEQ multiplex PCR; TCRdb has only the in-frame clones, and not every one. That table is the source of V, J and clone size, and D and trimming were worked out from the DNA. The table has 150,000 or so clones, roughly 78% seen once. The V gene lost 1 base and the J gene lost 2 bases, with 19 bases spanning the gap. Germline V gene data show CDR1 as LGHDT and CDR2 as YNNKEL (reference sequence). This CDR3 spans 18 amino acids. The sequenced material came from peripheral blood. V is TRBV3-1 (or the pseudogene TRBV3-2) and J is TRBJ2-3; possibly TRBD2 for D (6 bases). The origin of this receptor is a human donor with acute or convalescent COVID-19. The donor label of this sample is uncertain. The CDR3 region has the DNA TGTGCCAGCAGCCAAGTGACTAGTAGTGACAGAAACACAGATACGCAGTATTTT. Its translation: CASSQVTSSDRNTDTQYF.